The sequence of this T cell receptor beta chain was determined in a study of T cells in Graves' hyperthyroidism and ophthalmopathy. Study results and caveats: In the analysis, a 13 V-J model separated ophthalmopathy from stable hyperthyroidism. Peripheral blood also featured most of the thyroid clonotypes expanded above 0.001.

Details on this clonotype: The antigen is not known.

Amplified TCR beta CDR3 regions came from RNA transcripts. An initial round of RT-PCR targeting the TCR CDR3 relied on the HTBI primer set. TCRdb analysed the multiplex PCR reads with MiXCR anew, one entry per CDR3 protein. The repertoire holds 500,000 to 600,000 distinct CDR3 sequences, with roughly 50% as singletons. Uncontrolled infection, other autoimmune disease, pregnancy or lactation led to exclusion. Germline-derived CDR1 and CDR2 are DFQATT and SNEGSKA (reference sequence). CDR3 length: 14 amino acids. V was cut by 6 bases and J by 1 base, with 16 bases left in between. Sequencing was carried out using peripheral blood or thyroid tissue (not recorded which). The gene calls are TRBV20-1 and TRBJ2-7; D is perhaps TRBD1 or TRBD2 (5 bases each). This TCR was sampled from an adult woman with Graves' disease, either hyperthyroidism or ophthalmopathy (not recorded which). The CDR3 region has the DNA TGCAGTGCCCCAACACGGGGCGTTTCCTACGAGCAGTACTTC. It specifies CSAPTRGVSYEQYF.